This passage covers 16 T cell receptor beta chains from one sample sequenced in a study of neurological immune-mediated disorders. The time point: longitudinal time-point 1 (baseline). Via MiXCR, TCRdb re-called the 5' RACE reads, giving one row per CDR3 protein. The table has tens of thousands of distinct CDR3 sequences, roughly 15% seen once; the top ten hold 4.6%. The sequenced sample was PBMCs. Every receptor here comes from a female donor with HTLV-1-associated myelopathy (HAM/TSP).

Ten or more counts support this clonotype. The CDR3 sequence: CSARHQETQYF. For the CDR3, the DNA is TGCAGTGCTAGACACCAAGAGACCCAGTACTTC. The chain links TRBV20-1 to TRBJ2-5; D uncertain. This CDR3 is 11 amino acids long. CDR1 and CDR2 (germline): DFQATT, SNEGSKA (reference sequence). V was pared by 2 bases and J by 0 bases, with 1 base between.

This clonotype was detected ten times or more. The CDR3 bases are TGTGCCAGCAGCCAAGCTAAACTACAGGGGGCCAGTGGAAACACCATATATTTT. Translating it yields CASSQAKLQGASGNTIYF. The chain has TRBV4-2 and TRBJ1-3; 9 bases align to TRBD1. The germline CDR1 and CDR2 sequences are LGHNA and YNFKEQ. Unmatched junction bases numbered 10, after V lost 1 base and J lost 3 bases. The CDR3 spans 18 residues.

The chain links TRBV6-2 or TRBV6-3 to TRBJ2-2; 11 bases are a match to TRBD1. Losses at the gene ends were 2 bases for V and 6 bases for J; bases not matched to a gene: 2. Germline CDR1 and CDR2: MNHEY and SVGEGT. This CDR3 has 15 amino acids. The DNA of the CDR3 is TGTGCCAGCAGTTACGGGACAGGGGGTTCCGGGGAGCTGTTTTTT. Encoded protein: CASSYGTGGSGELFF.

Comment on this clonotype: This may arise from a read error, as a much more abundant clone is one base away. This chain joins TRBV20-1 and TRBJ2-7, with D unclear. The CDR3 has 13 amino acids. Germline values: CDR1 DFQATT, CDR2 SNEGSKA (reference sequence). The V end lost 7 bases, the J end lost 5 bases, and 18 bases lay between the germline ends. DNA for the CDR3: TGCAGTGTCTCAAGCGCGGTGACCGACGAGCAGTACTTC. The encoded protein is CSVSSAVTDEQYF.

This clonotype has ten or more counts. The rearrangement links TRBV5-1 to TRBJ1-4, with TRBD1 matching over 7 bases. CDR1 and CDR2 from the germline V gene are SGHRS and YFSETQ. This CDR3 has 13 residues. Trimming removed 2 bases from V and 10 bases from J; junction bases left unmatched: 5. The CDR3 DNA is TGCGCCAGCAGCTTTGGACAGGAAGGAAAACTGTTTTTT. Translated: CASSFGQEGKLFF.

This clonotype was seen repeatedly, ten times or more. V and J are TRBV7-2 and TRBJ2-2; the D is unclear. The germline CDR1 and CDR2 sequences are SGHTA and FQGNSA. V lost 5 bases and J 6 bases, leaving 7 bases between the germline ends. This CDR3 is 12 amino acids long. CDR3 protein: CASSPRAGELFF. Written as DNA, the CDR3 is TGTGCCAGCAGCCCCCGCGCCGGGGAGCTGTTTTTT.

The J gene is TRBJ2-5, the V gene TRBV12-3 or TRBV12-4; D possibly matches TRBD1 or TRBD2 (7 bases each). Between the trimmed V and J ends, which lost 6 bases and 6 bases, there was a span of 14 bases. The CDR3 is 13 amino acids. The CDR3 coding sequence is TGTGCCAGCAGCACAGGGGAGGGGAAGACCCAGTACTTC. It is translated as CASSTGEGKTQYF.

This clonotype came up many times. The CDR3 loop is CASSVGDTQYF. For the CDR3, the DNA is TGCGCCAGCAGCGTCGGGGATACGCAGTATTTT. The chain has TRBV5-1 and TRBJ2-3; D gene unclear. The germline V and J ends were trimmed by 4 bases and 6 bases, with 6 bases remaining between them. Germline assignment: CDR1 SGHRS and CDR2 YFSETQ. The CDR3 has 11 residues.

The genes are TRBV5-6 and TRBJ2-7, with TRBD1 matching over 9 bases. Germline V lookup: CDR1 SGHDT, CDR2 YYEEEE. After removal of 0 bases from V and 3 bases from J, the junction contained 4 bases not matched to a gene. This CDR3 is built from 15 residues. The DNA for the CDR3 is TGTGCCAGCAGCTTGGCCGGGACAGGGTTCTACGAGCAGTACTTC. It encodes CASSLAGTGFYEQYF. The entire variable domain, with the rest obtained from reference TRBV5-6 and TRBJ2-7, is as follows: DAGVTQSPTHLIKTRGQQVTLRCSPKSGHDTVSWYQQALGQGPQFIFQYYEEEERQRGNFPDRFSGHQFPNYSSELNVNALLLGDSALYLCASSLAGTGFYEQYFGPGTRLTVT.

V and J are TRBV5-1 and TRBJ1-1; 8 bases line up with TRBD1. Germline V lookup: CDR1 SGHRS, CDR2 YFSETQ. With V trimmed by 4 bases and J by 7 bases, 12 bases remained unmatched. The CDR3 sequence is 15 residues long. DNA of the CDR3: TGCGCCAGCAGCCATGGGACAGGAAAAGACATTGAAGCTTTCTTT. Translating gives CASSHGTGKDIEAFF.

The chain joins TRBV4-2 to TRBJ2-1; 8 bases match TRBD2. V gave up 6 bases and J gave up 8 bases; unmatched junction bases: 6. The CDR3 covers 13 residues. Germline CDR1 reads LGHNA; CDR2 reads YNFKEQ. CDR3 sequence reads: CASRPGLEYEQFF. The CDR3 DNA is TGTGCCAGCAGACCGGGACTAGAATATGAGCAGTTCTTC.

This clonotype was seen at least ten times. The chain links TRBV20-1 to TRBJ2-3, with D possibly matching TRBD2 (6 bases). There are 14 residues in the CDR3. The germline CDR1 and CDR2 sequences are DFQATT and SNEGSKA (reference sequence). Trimming removed 6 bases at V and 5 bases at J, with 18 bases between. This CDR3 is CSAPRASDRDTQYF. The DNA for the CDR3 is TGCAGTGCACCGAGGGCTAGCGATCGAGATACGCAGTATTTT.

The table lists this clonotype with many counts. The gene calls are TRBV3-1 and TRBJ2-5; TRBD1 might be the D (5 bases). V lost 2 bases and J lost 2, with 15 bases in between. The CDR3 is 16 amino acids. CDR1 and CDR2 (germline): LGHDT, YNNKEL (reference sequence). The CDR3 sequence: CASSQRSGKLQETQYF. The CDR3 nucleotides read TGTGCCAGCAGCCAACGTTCAGGGAAGCTGCAAGAGACCCAGTACTTC.

This clonotype was recorded at least ten times. The chain combines TRBV4-1 with TRBJ2-2; the D is unclear. Trimming removed 4 bases from V and 7 bases from J, with 7 bases in between. Germline CDR1 reads MGHRA; CDR2 reads YSYEKL. The CDR3 has 12 residues. CDR3 sequence reads: CASSPDDGELFF. The CDR3 DNA reads as TGCGCCAGCAGCCCAGACGACGGGGAGCTGTTTTTT.

In this sample, this clonotype turned up many times. J is TRBJ2-6 and V is TRBV5-1; D remains ambiguous. Per the germline V gene, CDR1 is SGHRS and CDR2 is YFSETQ. Trimming stripped 1 base from V and 3 bases from J, with 11 bases between. CDR3 length: 16 residues. The CDR3 DNA reads as TGCGCCAGCAGCTTGTTGGCTGGGGATGGGGCCAACGTCCTGACTTTC. Translated, it gives CASSLLAGDGANVLTF.

In its sample, this clonotype is medium-sized. J is TRBJ2-7 and V is TRBV3-1; D not resolved. V was cut by 4 bases and J by 0 bases, with 13 bases left in between. Germline V gene lookup returns CDR1 LGHDT and CDR2 YNNKEL (reference sequence). The CDR3 covers 15 residues. The CDR3 region is CASSPKDGFSYEQYF. Here the CDR3 DNA reads TGTGCCAGCAGCCCGAAGGACGGGTTCTCCTACGAGCAGTACTTC.